This T cell receptor beta chain was found in a study of T cell repertoires in cytomegalovirus infection. This clonotype was recorded at least ten times. Its target is unknown. Findings of the study overall: Adding up the frequency of public TCR beta families identified people who carried CMV plus the relevant HLA.

Germline V gives CDR1 SGHTA, CDR2 FQGNSA. The CDR3 has 15 residues. V was pared by 5 bases and J by 2 bases, with 7 bases of the junction left unmatched. In TCRdb, the reads were re-called with MiXCR into one record per CDR3 protein. Of a few hundred thousand distinct CDR3 sequences in the sample, about 15% were seen once. The J gene is TRBJ2-3, the V gene TRBV7-2, with 7 bases lining up with TRBD1. Source material: CD8+ T cells from PBMCs. The source of this sequence is a human donor in good health (CMV status not recorded). Some clones in this sample may be carry-over from other donors' samples. The CDR3 protein is CASSPSGQTTDTQYF. The CDR3 DNA follows: TGTGCCAGCAGCCCCTCGGGACAGACCACAGATACGCAGTATTTT. The variable domain in full, completed from reference TRBV7-2 and TRBJ2-3, reads GAGVSQSPSNKVTEKGKDVELRCDPISGHTALYWYRQSLGQGLEFLIYFQGNSAPDKSGLPSDRFSAERTGGSVSTLTIQRTQQEDSAVYLCASSPSGQTTDTQYFGPGTRLTVL.